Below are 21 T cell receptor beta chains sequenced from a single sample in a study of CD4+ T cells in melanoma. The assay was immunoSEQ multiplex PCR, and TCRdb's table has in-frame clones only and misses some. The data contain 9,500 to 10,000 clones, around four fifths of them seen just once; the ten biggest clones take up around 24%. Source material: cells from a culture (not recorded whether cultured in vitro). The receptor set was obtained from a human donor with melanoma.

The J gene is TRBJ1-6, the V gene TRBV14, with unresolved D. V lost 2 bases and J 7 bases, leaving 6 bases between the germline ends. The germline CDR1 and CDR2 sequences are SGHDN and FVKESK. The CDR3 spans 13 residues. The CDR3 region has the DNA TGTGCCAGCAGCCAACTCTGGAATTCACCCCTCCACTTT. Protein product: CASSQLWNSPLHF. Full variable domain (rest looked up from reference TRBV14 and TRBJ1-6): EAGVTQFPSHSVIEKGQTVTLRCDPISGHDNLYWYRRVMGKEIKFLLHFVKESKQDESGMPNNRFLAERTGGTYSTLKVQPAELEDSGVYFCASSQLWNSPLHFGNGTRLTVT.

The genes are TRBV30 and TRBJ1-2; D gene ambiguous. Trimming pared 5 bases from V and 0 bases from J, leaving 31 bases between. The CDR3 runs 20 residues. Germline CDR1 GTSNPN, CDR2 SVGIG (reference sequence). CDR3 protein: CAWASDQTSRREGANYGYTF. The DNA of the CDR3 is TGTGCCTGGGCATCGGATCAAACCTCTCGCCGGGAGGGAGCTAACTATGGCTACACCTTC. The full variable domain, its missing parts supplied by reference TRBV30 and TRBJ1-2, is SQTIHQWPATLVQPVGSPLSLECTVEGTSNPNLYWYRQAAGRGLQLLFYSVGIGQISSEVPQNLSASRPQDRQFILSSKKLLLSDSGFYLCAWASDQTSRREGANYGYTFGSGTRLTVV.

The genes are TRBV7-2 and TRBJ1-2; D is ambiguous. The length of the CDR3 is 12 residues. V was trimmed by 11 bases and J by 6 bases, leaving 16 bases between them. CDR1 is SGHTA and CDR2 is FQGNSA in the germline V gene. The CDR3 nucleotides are TGTGCCCCGTGGACCCCCAAGAATGGCTACACCTTC. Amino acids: CAPWTPKNGYTF.

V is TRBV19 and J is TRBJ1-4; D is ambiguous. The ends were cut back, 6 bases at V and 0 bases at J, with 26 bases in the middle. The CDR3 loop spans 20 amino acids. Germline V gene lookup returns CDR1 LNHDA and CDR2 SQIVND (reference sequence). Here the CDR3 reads CASRGWMGRSNLATNEKLFF. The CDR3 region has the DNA TGTGCCAGTAGGGGGTGGATGGGCAGATCCAACCTCGCAACTAATGAAAAACTGTTTTTT.

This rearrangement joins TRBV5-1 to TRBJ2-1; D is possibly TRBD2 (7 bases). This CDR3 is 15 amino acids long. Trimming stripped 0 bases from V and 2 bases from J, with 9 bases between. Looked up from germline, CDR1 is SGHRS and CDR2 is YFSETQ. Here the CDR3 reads CASSLEGGTYNEQFF. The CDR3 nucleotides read TGCGCCAGCAGCTTGGAGGGGGGGACCTACAATGAGCAGTTCTTC.

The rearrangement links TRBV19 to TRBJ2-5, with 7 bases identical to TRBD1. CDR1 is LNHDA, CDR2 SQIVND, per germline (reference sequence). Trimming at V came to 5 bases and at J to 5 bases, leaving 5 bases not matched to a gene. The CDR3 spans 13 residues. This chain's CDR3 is CASSAQGQETQYF. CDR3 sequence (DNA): TGTGCCAGTAGTGCACAGGGGCAGGAGACCCAGTACTTC.

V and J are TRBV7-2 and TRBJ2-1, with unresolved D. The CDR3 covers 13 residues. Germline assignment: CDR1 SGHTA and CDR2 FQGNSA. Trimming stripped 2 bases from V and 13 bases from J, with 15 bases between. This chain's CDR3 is CASSLKRRQEQFF. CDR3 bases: TGTGCCAGCAGCTTAAAAAGAAGGCAGGAACAGTTCTTC.

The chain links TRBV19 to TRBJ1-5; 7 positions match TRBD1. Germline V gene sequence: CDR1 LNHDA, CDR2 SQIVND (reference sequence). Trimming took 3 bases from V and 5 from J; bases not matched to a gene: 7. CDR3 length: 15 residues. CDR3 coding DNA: TGTGCCAGTAGTATGGGACAGTCGAGGTATCAGCCCCAGCATTTT. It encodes CASSMGQSRYQPQHF. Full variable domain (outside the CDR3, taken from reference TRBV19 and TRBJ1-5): DGGITQSPKYLFRKEGQNVTLSCEQNLNHDAMYWYRQDPGQGLRLIYYSQIVNDFQKGDIAEGYSVSREKKESFPLTVTSAQKNPTAFYLCASSMGQSRYQPQHFGDGTRLSIL.

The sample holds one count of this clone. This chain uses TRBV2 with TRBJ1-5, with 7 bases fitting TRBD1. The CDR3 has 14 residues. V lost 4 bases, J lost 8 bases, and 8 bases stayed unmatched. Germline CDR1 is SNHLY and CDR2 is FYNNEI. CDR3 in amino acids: CASSAQQGTEPQHF. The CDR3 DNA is TGTGCCAGCAGTGCACAACAGGGGACGGAGCCCCAGCATTTT.

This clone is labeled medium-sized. The CDR3 DNA sequence: TGCGCCAGCCGGCGCCCCGGGACAGGGGAGGGAGAGACCCAGTACTTC. It codes for CASRRPGTGEGETQYF. J is TRBJ2-5 and V is TRBV5-1; 10 positions agree with TRBD1. This CDR3 spans 16 amino acids. V was pared by 7 bases and J by 4 bases, with 13 bases of the junction left unmatched. Germline V gives CDR1 SGHRS, CDR2 YFSETQ.

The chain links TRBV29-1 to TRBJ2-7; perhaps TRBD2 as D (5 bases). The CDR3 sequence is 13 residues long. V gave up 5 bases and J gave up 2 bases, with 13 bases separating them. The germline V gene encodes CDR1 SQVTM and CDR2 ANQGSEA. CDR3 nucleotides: TGCAGCGTTCTCAGCCCGGGAACCTACGAGCAGTACTTC. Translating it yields CSVLSPGTYEQYF.

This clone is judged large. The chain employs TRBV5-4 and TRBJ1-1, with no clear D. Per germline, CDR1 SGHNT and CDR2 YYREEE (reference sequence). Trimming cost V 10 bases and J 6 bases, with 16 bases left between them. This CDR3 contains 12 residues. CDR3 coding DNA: TGTGCCTACACGGCAGCCAGATCTGAAGCTTTCTTT. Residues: CAYTAARSEAFF.

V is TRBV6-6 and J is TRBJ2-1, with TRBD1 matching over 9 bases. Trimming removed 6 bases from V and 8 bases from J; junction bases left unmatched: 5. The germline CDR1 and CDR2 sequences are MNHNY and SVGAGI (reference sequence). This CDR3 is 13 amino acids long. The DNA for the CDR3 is TGTGCCAGCAGGGGGGACAGGGACTATGAGCAGTTCTTC. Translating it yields CASRGDRDYEQFF.

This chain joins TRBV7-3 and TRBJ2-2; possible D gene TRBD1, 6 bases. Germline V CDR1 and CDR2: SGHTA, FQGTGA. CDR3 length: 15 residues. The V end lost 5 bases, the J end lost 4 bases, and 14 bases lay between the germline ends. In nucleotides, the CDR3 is TGTGCCAGCAGCCCCGGGTCAGGGGCCACCGGGGAGCTGTTTTTT. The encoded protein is CASSPGSGATGELFF.

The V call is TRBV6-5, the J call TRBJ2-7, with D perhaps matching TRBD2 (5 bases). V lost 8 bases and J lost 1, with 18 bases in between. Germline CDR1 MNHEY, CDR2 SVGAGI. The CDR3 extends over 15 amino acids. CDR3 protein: CASGSLPRYSYEQYF. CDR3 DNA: TGTGCCAGCGGGAGTCTCCCCCGTTATTCCTACGAGCAGTACTTC.

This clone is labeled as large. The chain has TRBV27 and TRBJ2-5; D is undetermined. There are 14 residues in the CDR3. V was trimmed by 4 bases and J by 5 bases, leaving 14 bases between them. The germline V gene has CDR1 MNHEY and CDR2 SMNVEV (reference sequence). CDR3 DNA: TGTGCCAGCAGTTCACAGAGGTTTCGGGAGACCCAGTACTTC. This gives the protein CASSSQRFRETQYF.

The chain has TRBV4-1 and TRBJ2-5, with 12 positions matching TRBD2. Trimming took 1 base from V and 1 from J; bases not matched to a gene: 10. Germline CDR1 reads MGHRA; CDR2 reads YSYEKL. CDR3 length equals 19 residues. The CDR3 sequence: CASSQVPVTSGGPQETQYF. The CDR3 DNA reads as TGCGCCAGCAGCCAAGTTCCGGTCACTAGCGGGGGGCCCCAAGAGACCCAGTACTTC.

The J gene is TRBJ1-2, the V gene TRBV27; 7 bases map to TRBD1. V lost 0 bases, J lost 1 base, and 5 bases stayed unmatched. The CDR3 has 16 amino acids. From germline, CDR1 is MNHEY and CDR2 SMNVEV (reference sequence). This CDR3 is CASSLSRGWSNYGYTF. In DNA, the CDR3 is TGTGCCAGCAGTTTATCCAGGGGGTGGAGTAACTATGGCTACACCTTC.

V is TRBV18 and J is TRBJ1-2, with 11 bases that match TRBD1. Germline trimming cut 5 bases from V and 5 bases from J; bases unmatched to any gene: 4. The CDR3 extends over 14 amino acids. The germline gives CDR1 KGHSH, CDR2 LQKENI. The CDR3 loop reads CASSSGQGAYGYTF. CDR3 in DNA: TGTGCCAGCTCATCAGGACAGGGGGCGTATGGCTACACCTTC.

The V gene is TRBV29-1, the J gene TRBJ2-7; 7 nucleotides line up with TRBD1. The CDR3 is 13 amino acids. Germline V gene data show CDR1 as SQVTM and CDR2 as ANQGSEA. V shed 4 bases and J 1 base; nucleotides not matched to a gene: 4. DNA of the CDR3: TGCAGCGTTGGGACAGGAAGGTCCTACGAGCAGTACTTC. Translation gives CSVGTGRSYEQYF.

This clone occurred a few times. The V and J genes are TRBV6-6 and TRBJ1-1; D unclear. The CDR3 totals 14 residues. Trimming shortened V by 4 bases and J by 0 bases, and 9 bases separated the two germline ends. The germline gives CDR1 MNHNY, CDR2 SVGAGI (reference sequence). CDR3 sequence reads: CASSSLMLNTEAFF. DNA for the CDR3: TGTGCCAGCAGTTCCCTGATGCTGAACACTGAAGCTTTCTTT.